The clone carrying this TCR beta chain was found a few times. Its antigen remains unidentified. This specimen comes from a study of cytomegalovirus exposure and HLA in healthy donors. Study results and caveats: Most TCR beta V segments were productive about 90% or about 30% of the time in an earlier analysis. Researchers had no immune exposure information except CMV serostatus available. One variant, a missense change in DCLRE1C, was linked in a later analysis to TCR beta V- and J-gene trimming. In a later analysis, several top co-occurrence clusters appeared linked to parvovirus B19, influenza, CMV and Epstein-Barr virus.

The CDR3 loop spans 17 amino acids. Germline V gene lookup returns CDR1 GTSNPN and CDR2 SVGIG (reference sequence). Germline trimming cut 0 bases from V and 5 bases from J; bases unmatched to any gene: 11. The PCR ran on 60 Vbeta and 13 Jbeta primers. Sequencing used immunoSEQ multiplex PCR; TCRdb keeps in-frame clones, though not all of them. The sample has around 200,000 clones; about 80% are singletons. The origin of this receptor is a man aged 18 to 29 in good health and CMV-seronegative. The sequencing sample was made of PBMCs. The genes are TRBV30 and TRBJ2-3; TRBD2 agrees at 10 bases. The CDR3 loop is CAWSVPRGAGGIDTQYF. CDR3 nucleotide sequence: TGTGCCTGGAGTGTACCGCGTGGAGCGGGAGGGATAGATACGCAGTATTTT.